This TCR beta chain stems from a study of CD8+CD57+ T cells in acquired aplastic anemia. Study as a whole: CD4+ and CD8+ cells, once sorted, gave DNA averaging approximately 3 ug.

The study, taken as a whole, reports: Patients versus controls showed no significant CD8+ Simpson's diversity difference.

In the case of this clonotype: Its target is unknown.

The template for TCR beta VDJ and CDR3 sequence profiling was genomic DNA. Each CDR3 protein gets one entry after TCRdb re-called the reads with MiXCR. The data hold 150,000 or so distinct CDR3 sequences, with about 50% observed a single time. Patients chosen for sequencing had shown CD8+CD57+ cell expansion by flow cytometry. Severe acquired aplastic anemia was present in every patient. Patients were untreated when blood was sampled. CDR1 LGHNA and CDR2 YSLEER come from the germline V gene. Trimming left V 1 base short and J 2 bases short, with 11 bases between. The CDR3 covers 15 residues. V is TRBV4-3 and J is TRBJ1-1, with D hard to call. The source of this sequence is a human donor with aplastic anemia. The sample taken for sequencing was sorted CD4+, CD8+, or CD8+CD57+ T cells (not recorded which) from PBMCs. As DNA, the CDR3 is TGCGCCAGCAGCCAAGGGTCAGGAGGTAACACTGAAGCTTTCTTT. Its translation: CASSQGSGGNTEAFF.